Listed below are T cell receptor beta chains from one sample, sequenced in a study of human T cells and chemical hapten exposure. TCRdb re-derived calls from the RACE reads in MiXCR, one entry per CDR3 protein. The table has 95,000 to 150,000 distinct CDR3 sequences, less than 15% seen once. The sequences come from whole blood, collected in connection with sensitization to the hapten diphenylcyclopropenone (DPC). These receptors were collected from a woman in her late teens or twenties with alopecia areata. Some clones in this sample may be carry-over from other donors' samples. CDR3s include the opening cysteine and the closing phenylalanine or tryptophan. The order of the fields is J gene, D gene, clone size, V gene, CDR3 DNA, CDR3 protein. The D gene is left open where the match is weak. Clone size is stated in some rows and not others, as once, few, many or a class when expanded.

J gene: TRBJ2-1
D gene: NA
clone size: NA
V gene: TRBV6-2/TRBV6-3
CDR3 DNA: TGTGCCAGCAGTTACGAAGACAGCTACAATGAGCAGTTCTTC
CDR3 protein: CASSYEDSYNEQFF

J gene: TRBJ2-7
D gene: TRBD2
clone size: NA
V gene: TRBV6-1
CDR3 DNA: TGTGCCAGCAGTGATGGGACTAGCGGCCCCTACGAGCAGTACTTC
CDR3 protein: CASSDGTSGPYEQYF

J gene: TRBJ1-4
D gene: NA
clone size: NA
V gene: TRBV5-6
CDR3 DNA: TGTGCCAGCAGCCTGAGGAGGTCTAATGAAAAACTGTTTTTT
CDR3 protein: CASSLRRSNEKLFF

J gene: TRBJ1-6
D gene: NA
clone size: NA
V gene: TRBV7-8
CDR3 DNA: TGTGCCAGCAGCTTAGGGCAGGGTGGGAATTCACCCCTCCACTTT
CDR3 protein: CASSLGQGGNSPLHF

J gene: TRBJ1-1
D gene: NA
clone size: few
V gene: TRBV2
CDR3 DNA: TGTGCCACCGGACAGACCCCTGAAGCTTTCTTT
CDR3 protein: CATGQTPEAFF

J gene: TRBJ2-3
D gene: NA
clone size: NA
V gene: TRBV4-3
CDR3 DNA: TGCGCCAGCAGCCAAGGGGTAGTCATTCGGACAGGGAGGGCAGATACGCAGTATTTT
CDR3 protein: CASSQGVVIRTGRADTQYF

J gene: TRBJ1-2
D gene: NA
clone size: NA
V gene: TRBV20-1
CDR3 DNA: TGCAGTGCTACAACTAGTAACTATGGCTACACCTTC
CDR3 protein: CSATTSNYGYTF

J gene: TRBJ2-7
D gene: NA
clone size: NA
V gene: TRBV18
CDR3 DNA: TGTGCCAGCTCACCACCCGGAGGAGGGGTCGGTTACGAGCAGTACTTC
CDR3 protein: CASSPPGGGVGYEQYF

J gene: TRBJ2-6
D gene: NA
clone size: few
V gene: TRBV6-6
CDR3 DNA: TGTGCCAGCAGCGGGGCTTTTCCCTCTGGGGCCAACGTCCTGACTTTC
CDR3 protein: CASSGAFPSGANVLTF

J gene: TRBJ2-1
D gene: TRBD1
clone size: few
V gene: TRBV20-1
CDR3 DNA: TGCAGTGGGACAGGGGGTAACAATGAGCAGTTCTTC
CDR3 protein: CSGTGGNNEQFF

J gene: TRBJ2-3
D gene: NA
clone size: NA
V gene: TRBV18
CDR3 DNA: TGTGCCAGCTCACCACAGGCCACAAACACAGATACGCAGTATTTT
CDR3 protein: CASSPQATNTDTQYF

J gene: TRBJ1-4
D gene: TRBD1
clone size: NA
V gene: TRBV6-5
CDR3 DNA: TGTGCCAGCAGTTACTCGTTGGAGGGGGCTAGAAAACTGTTTTTT
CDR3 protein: CASSYSLEGARKLFF

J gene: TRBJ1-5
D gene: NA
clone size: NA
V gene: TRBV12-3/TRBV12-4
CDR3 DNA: TGTGCCAGCAGTCAACCCACAGGTAGCAATCAGCCCCAGCATTTT
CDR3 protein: CASSQPTGSNQPQHF

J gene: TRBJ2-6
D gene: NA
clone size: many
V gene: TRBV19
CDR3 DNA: TGTGCCAGTAGTATGGCAGGCGACCACGTCGGGGCCAACGTCCTGACTTTC
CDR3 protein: CASSMAGDHVGANVLTF

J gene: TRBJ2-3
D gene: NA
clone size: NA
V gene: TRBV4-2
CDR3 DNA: TGTGCCAGCAGTCCGACTAGTAAAGAAACAGATACGCAGTATTTT
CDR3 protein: CASSPTSKETDTQYF

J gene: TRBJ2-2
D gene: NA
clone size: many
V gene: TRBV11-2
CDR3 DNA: TGTGCCAGCAGCTGGGGACACGACACCGGGGAGCTGTTTTTT
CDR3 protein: CASSWGHDTGELFF

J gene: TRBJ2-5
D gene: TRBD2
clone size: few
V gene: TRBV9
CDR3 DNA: TGTGCCAGCAGCGTAGCAGCGGGACGGCAAGAGACCCAGTACTTC
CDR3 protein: CASSVAAGRQETQYF

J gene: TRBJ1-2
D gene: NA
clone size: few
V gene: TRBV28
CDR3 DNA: TGTGCCAGCGCCAAGATGCAGTCAGGCTACACCTTC
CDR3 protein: CASAKMQSGYTF

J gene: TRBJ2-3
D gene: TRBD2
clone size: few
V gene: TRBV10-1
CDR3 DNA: TGCGCCAGCAGTGATGTGGTTGGAGCGGGGGGAGATACAGATACGCAGTATTTT
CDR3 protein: CASSDVVGAGGDTDTQYF

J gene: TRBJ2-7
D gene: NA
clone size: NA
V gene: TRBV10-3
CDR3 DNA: TGTGCCATCAGCCCCCCGGACCTCGGGCAGTACTTC
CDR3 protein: CAISPPDLGQYF

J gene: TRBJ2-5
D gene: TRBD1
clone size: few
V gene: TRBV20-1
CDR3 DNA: TGCAGTGCTAGGGTCCTGGGACAGGGCCAAGAGACCCAGTACTTC
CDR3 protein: CSARVLGQGQETQYF

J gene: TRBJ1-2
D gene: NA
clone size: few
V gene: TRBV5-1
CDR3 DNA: TGCGCCAGCAGCATAACTCAGGGGAGCTATGGCTACACCTTC
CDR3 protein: CASSITQGSYGYTF

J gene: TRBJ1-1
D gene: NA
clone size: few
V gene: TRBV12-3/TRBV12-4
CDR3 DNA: TGTGCCAGCAGTTTAATGGGGTCGTCGGCTTTCTTT
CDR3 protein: CASSLMGSSAFF

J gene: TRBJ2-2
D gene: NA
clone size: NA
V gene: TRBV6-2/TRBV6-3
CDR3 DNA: TGTGCCAGCAGAGTCACCGGGGAGCTGTTTTTT
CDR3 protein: CASRVTGELFF

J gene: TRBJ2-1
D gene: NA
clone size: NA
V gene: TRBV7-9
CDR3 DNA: TGTGCCAGCAGCCTAGCACTCTACAGGGAAAGCTCCTACAATGAGCAGTTCTTC
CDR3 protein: CASSLALYRESSYNEQFF

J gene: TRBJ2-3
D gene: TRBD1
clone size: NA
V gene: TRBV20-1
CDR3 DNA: TGCAGTGCTAGACTGGACAGGCTTAGCACAGATACGCAGTATTTT
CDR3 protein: CSARLDRLSTDTQYF

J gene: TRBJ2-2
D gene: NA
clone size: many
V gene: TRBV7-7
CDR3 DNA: TGTGCCAGCAGCTTAGGCCCAGAAAACACCGGGGAGCTGTTTTTT
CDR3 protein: CASSLGPENTGELFF

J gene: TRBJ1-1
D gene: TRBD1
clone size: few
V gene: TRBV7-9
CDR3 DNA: TGTGCCAGCAGCGTCAGGGGGCGCCGGGGTACTGAAGCTTTCTTT
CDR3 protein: CASSVRGRRGTEAFF

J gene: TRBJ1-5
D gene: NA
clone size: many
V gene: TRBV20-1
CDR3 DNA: TGCAGTGCTAGCCCTTACAGAAATAGCAATCAGCCCCAGCATTTT
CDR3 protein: CSASPYRNSNQPQHF

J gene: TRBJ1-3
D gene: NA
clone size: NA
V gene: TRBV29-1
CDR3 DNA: TGCAGCGTTGACGAGGTGGGGAATGGAAACACCATATATTTT
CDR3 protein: CSVDEVGNGNTIYF

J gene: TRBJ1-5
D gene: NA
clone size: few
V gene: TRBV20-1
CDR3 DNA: TGCAGTGCTACTACGACAATTAGCAATCAGCCCCAGCATTTT
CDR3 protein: CSATTTISNQPQHF

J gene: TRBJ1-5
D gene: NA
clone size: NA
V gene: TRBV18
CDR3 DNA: TGTGCCAGCTCGCCGGAGGGTGGGCGCATTCAGCCCCAGCATTTT
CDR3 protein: CASSPEGGRIQPQHF